The 31 T cell receptor beta chains below were found in one sample sequenced in a study of T cells expressing NK-cell markers. Following a re-call of the 5' RACE reads, TCRdb has one entry per CDR3 protein and lacks DNA. The table counts 500,000 to 700,000 distinct CDR3 sequences; approximately 3.5% lies in the top ten. What was sequenced was blood T cells: a sorted CD56 or NKG2C T cell subset, CD4+ or CD8+ T cells, or bulk PBMC T cells (not recorded which). These receptors were taken from a man between 18 and 29 years old in good health.

The chain links TRBV4-2 to TRBJ2-3. Germline lookup yields CDR1 LGHNA and CDR2 YNFKEQ. This CDR3 has 16 residues. The CDR3 loop reads CASSQDWRGGTDTQYF.

The V and J genes are TRBV5-1 and TRBJ1-2; the D call of TRBD1 rests on TCRdb alone, since no DNA is present to check it. CDR1 is SGHRS, CDR2 YFSETQ, per germline. This CDR3 contains 15 residues. CDR3 in amino acids: CASSWGPGTVLGYTF.

The rearrangement uses TRBV24-1 and TRBJ2-1. CDR1 KGHDR and CDR2 SFDVKD come from the germline V gene. This CDR3 comprises 13 residues. The CDR3 reads CATRNGGYNEQFF.

This chain links TRBV10-1 with TRBJ2-1; without DNA, the TCRdb call of TRBD2 cannot be checked. CDR3 length: 15 amino acids. Germline V lookup: CDR1 WNHNN, CDR2 SYGVQD (reference sequence). The CDR3 sequence is CASSESLLADNEQFF.

This chain joins TRBV28 and TRBJ1-3; TCRdb's D call, TRBD1, is unchecked because there is no DNA. CDR1 is MDHEN and CDR2 is SYDVKM in the germline V gene. The CDR3 spans 14 residues. The CDR3 is CASSPGQPPASIYF.

The chain has TRBV18 and TRBJ1-4. CDR1 and CDR2 from the germline V gene are KGHSH and LQKENI. This CDR3 spans 15 amino acids. The CDR3 sequence: CASSPTRGNKEKLFF. The complete variable domain, with remaining parts taken from reference TRBV18 and TRBJ1-4, reads NAGVMQNPRHLVRRRGQEARLRCSPMKGHSHVYWYRQLPEEGLKFMVYLQKENIIDESGMPKERFSAEFPKEGPSILRIQQVVRGDSAAYFCASSPTRGNKEKLFFGSGTQLSVL.

This rearrangement joins TRBV9 to TRBJ2-3; absent DNA, TCRdb's TRBD2 call cannot be checked. The V gene's germline CDR1 is SGDLS and CDR2 YYNGEE. The length of the CDR3 is 16 residues. This chain's CDR3 is CASSAYGGAGADTQYF. The entire variable domain, with the rest obtained from reference TRBV9 and TRBJ2-3, is as follows: DSGVTQTPKHLITATGQRVTLRCSPRSGDLSVYWYQQSLDQGLQFLIQYYNGEERAKGNILERFSAQQFPDLHSELNLSSLELGDSALYFCASSAYGGAGADTQYFGPGTRLTVL.

The rearrangement uses TRBV12-3 or TRBV12-4 and TRBJ2-1; absent DNA, TCRdb's TRBD2 call cannot be checked. The CDR3 covers 17 residues. The CDR3 loop is CASTPPRASGREYEQFF.

The chain is built from TRBV12-3 or TRBV12-4 and TRBJ1-2; the TRBD1 assignment by TCRdb is unverifiable without DNA. The length of the CDR3 is 13 residues. CDR3 loop: CASSPSDSLSYTF.

The V and J genes are TRBV15 and TRBJ1-2; the TCRdb D gene call, TRBD1, has no DNA to confirm it. The CDR3 has 12 residues. CDR1 is LNHNV, CDR2 YYDKDF, per germline (reference sequence). The CDR3 spells CATSSGVYGYTF.

The gene calls are TRBV6-5 and TRBJ2-3; TCRdb names TRBD2, which stays unverified in the absence of DNA. CDR3 length: 13 amino acids. The germline V gene encodes CDR1 MNHEY and CDR2 SVGAGI. CDR3 protein: CASTDSTSLTQYF.

J is TRBJ2-2 and V is TRBV11-1; TCRdb lists TRBD1, though no DNA is available to test this call. Germline V CDR1 and CDR2: SGHAT, FQDESV (reference sequence). This CDR3 contains 17 residues. The CDR3 loop reads CASSSDRQGLNTGELFF. Based on the CDR3 plus reference TRBV11-1 and TRBJ2-2, the full variable domain is EAEVAQSPRYKITEKSQAVAFWCDPISGHATLYWYRQILGQGPELLVQFQDESVVDDSQLPKDRFSAERLKGVDSTLKIQPAELGDSAMYLCASSSDRQGLNTGELFFGEGSRLTVL.

The V gene is TRBV5-1, the J gene TRBJ2-5; checking the TCRdb D call of TRBD2 is not possible without DNA. The CDR3 totals 15 residues. Germline-derived CDR1 and CDR2 are SGHRS and YFSETQ. CDR3 protein: CASSLWVAAEETQYF.

This chain links TRBV12-3 or TRBV12-4 with TRBJ1-5. The CDR3 is made up of 15 amino acids. The CDR3: CASSIGGRSNQPQHF.

The V gene is TRBV27, the J gene TRBJ1-6. Per the germline V gene, CDR1 is MNHEY and CDR2 is SMNVEV (reference sequence). CDR3 length: 14 amino acids. CDR3 loop: CASSGGGRDSPLHF.

CDR3 sequence: CASSQVGGQTQYF. The rearrangement joins TRBV4-1 to TRBJ2-5; the TRBD1 assignment by TCRdb is unverifiable without DNA. CDR3 length equals 13 residues. Germline CDR1 MGHRA, CDR2 YSYEKL.

This chain joins TRBV25-1 and TRBJ1-6. The CDR3 length is 12 residues. The germline V gene encodes CDR1 MGHDK and CDR2 SYGVNS. The CDR3: CASSVLRSPLHF.

The chain couples TRBV7-8 to TRBJ2-5; absent DNA, TCRdb's TRBD1 call cannot be checked. CDR1 and CDR2 (germline): SGHVS, FQNEAQ. The CDR3 is 15 residues long. CDR3 amino acids: CASSSPGQGRETQYF. Variable domain in full (rest from reference TRBV7-8 and TRBJ2-5): GAGVSQSPRYKVAKRGQDVALRCDPISGHVSLFWYQQALGQGPEFLTYFQNEAQLDKSGLPSDRFFAERPEGSVSTLKIQRTQQEDSAVYLCASSSPGQGRETQYFGPGTRLLVL.

The chain uses TRBV11-3 and TRBJ2-1; TCRdb indicates TRBD2, and absent DNA this call remains unverified. The CDR3 contains 16 residues. CDR1 is SGHNT, CDR2 YENEEA, per germline. CDR3 protein: CASSSRRQGGWNEQFF. Full variable domain (rest looked up from reference TRBV11-3 and TRBJ2-1): EAGVVQSPRYKIIEKKQPVAFWCNPISGHNTLYWYLQNLGQGPELLIRYENEEAVDDSQLPKDRFSAERLKGVDSTLKIQPAELGDSAVYLCASSSRRQGGWNEQFFGPGTRLTVL.

The J gene is TRBJ2-3, the V gene TRBV5-1. This CDR3 spans 14 amino acids. Per the germline V gene, CDR1 is SGHRS and CDR2 is YFSETQ. The CDR3 is CASSVGIQPDTQYF. The full variable domain, in which reference TRBV5-1 and TRBJ2-3 provide the parts outside the CDR3, is KAGVTQTPRYLIKTRGQQVTLSCSPISGHRSVSWYQQTPGQGLQFLFEYFSETQRNKGNFPGRFSGRQFSNSRSEMNVSTLELGDSALYLCASSVGIQPDTQYFGPGTRLTVL.

The rearrangement uses TRBV5-1 and TRBJ2-1; the D call from TCRdb, TRBD2, cannot be confirmed without DNA. The CDR3 is 16 amino acids. The germline CDR1 and CDR2 sequences are SGHRS and YFSETQ. This CDR3 is CASSLSRTSGRNEQFF.

The V call is TRBV7-3, the J call TRBJ2-7; absent DNA, TCRdb's TRBD2 call cannot be checked. CDR3 length: 14 amino acids. The germline V gene has CDR1 SGHTA and CDR2 FQGTGA. The chain's CDR3 is CASSSGRTGSEQYF.

The genes are TRBV14 and TRBJ2-2. The V gene's germline CDR1 is SGHDN and CDR2 FVKESK. This CDR3 has 17 amino acids. CDR3 amino acids: CASSQVYWGRSTGELFF.

The chain is built from TRBV11-2 and TRBJ2-1; TCRdb designates TRBD2, a call that cannot be tested without DNA. The CDR3 has 16 amino acids. CDR1 SGHAT and CDR2 FQNNGV come from the germline V gene. CDR3 in amino acids: CASSLSQLGGYNEQFF.

This rearrangement joins TRBV12-3 or TRBV12-4 to TRBJ2-1; TCRdb returns TRBD2, unconfirmable since there is no DNA. CDR3 length equals 15 residues. CDR3 in amino acids: CAGALGLAGGGEQFF.

The V and J genes are TRBV7-9 and TRBJ2-5; TCRdb picks TRBD1, but there is no DNA to check that call. This CDR3 spans 13 amino acids. CDR1 and CDR2 (germline): SEHNR, FQNEAQ (reference sequence). The CDR3 is CASGRDSKSAQYF.

The gene calls are TRBV20-1 and TRBJ2-5. This CDR3 spans 15 amino acids. Looked up from germline, CDR1 is DFQATT and CDR2 is SNEGSKA (reference sequence). The CDR3 sequence is CSARRFPEYQETQYF.

This chain joins TRBV12-3 or TRBV12-4 and TRBJ2-1; the TCRdb D gene call, TRBD2, has no DNA to confirm it. This CDR3 has 14 amino acids. The CDR3 protein is CASTQTSGIDEQFF.

This chain joins TRBV7-6 and TRBJ1-1; the TRBD1 assignment by TCRdb is unverifiable without DNA. This CDR3 has 14 residues. Germline V lookup: CDR1 SGHVS, CDR2 FNYEAQ. CDR3 amino acids: CASSLEDRGNRAFF.

V is TRBV20-1 and J is TRBJ2-3; TCRdb outputs TRBD2, but without DNA this stays unchecked. The length of the CDR3 is 15 residues. In germline, CDR1 is DFQATT, CDR2 SNEGSKA (reference sequence). The CDR3 spells CSASGAGGSTDTQYF.

The chain recombines TRBV7-9 with TRBJ2-1. The CDR3 has 11 residues. Germline V gives CDR1 SEHNR, CDR2 FQNEAQ (reference sequence). The CDR3 here is CATLAFQGQFF. The full variable domain, its missing parts supplied by reference TRBV7-9 and TRBJ2-1, is DTGVSQNPRHKITKRGQNVTFRCDPISEHNRLYWYRQTLGQGPEFLTYFQNEAQLEKSRLLSDRFSAERPKGSFSTLEIQRTEQGDSAMYLCATLAFQGQFFGPGTRLTVL.